Listed below are T cell receptor beta chains from one sample, sequenced in a study of PD-L1 blockade in urothelial cancer. Libraries were prepared by immunoSEQ multiplex PCR; TCRdb keeps only in-frame clonotypes and omits some of them. This table has tens of thousands of clones, approximately 88% appearing once. The sample was PBMCs, taken around atezolizumab (anti-PD-L1) treatment. These receptors were collected from a woman aged 80 or over with urothelial cancer. Each CDR3 is given with its conserved first and last residue. The D gene is left open where the match is weak. Rows give clone size only sometimes, using once, few, many, or a class for an expanded clone.

j_call d_call v_call clone_size cdr3_aa cdr3_nt
TRBJ1-4 TRBD1 TRBV2 . CASSEGTGVGEKLFF TGTGCCAGCAGTGAAGGGACAGGGGTAGGGGAAAAACTGTTTTTT
TRBJ1-1 . TRBV4-2 . CASSIPGPKTNTEAFF TGTGCCAGCAGCATTCCCGGTCCGAAAACGAACACTGAAGCTTTCTTT
TRBJ1-5 . TRBV27 . CASSVPQGPQHF TGTGCCAGCAGTGTCCCACAGGGACCCCAGCATTTT
TRBJ2-1 TRBD2 TRBV11-2 few CASSPGLAGDNEQFF TGTGCCAGCAGCCCCGGGTTAGCGGGAGACAATGAGCAGTTCTTC
TRBJ1-1 TRBD1 TRBV6-1 . CASILDRGNTEAFF TGTGCCAGCATCTTAGACAGGGGGAACACTGAAGCTTTCTTT
TRBJ2-5 TRBD2 TRBV5-1 . CASSLEEVAGRETQYF TGCGCCAGCAGCTTGGAGGAGGTAGCGGGTAGGGAGACCCAGTACTTC
TRBJ2-1 . TRBV6-6 . CASSYSPGYNEQFF TGTGCCAGCAGTTACTCACCAGGATACAATGAGCAGTTCTTC
TRBJ1-5 TRBD1 TRBV28 once CASSLIPLGTGTIQPQHF TGTGCCAGCAGTTTAATACCCCTCGGGACAGGGACGATACAGCCCCAGCATTTT
TRBJ1-5 TRBD1 TRBV2 . CASSPGTGKRGQPQHF TGTGCCAGCAGTCCGGGGACAGGGAAGAGGGGTCAGCCCCAGCATTTT
TRBJ2-3 TRBD2 TRBV27 . CASSPREGGGPDTQYF TGTGCCAGCAGTCCCCGGGAAGGCGGGGGGCCAGATACGCAGTATTTT
TRBJ2-1 TRBD2 TRBV27 . CASTSGSGNEQFF TGTGCCAGTACTAGCGGGAGTGGGAATGAGCAGTTCTTC
TRBJ2-2 . TRBV2 . CASSDMTGTGELFF TGTGCCAGCAGTGACATGACAGGCACCGGGGAGCTGTTTTTT
TRBJ2-5 . TRBV19 . CASSPWTAQQETQYF TGTGCCAGTAGTCCCTGGACTGCTCAACAAGAGACCCAGTACTTC
TRBJ1-2 TRBD1 TRBV18 few CASSLGQDYGYTF TGTGCCAGCTCACTGGGACAGGACTATGGCTACACCTTC
TRBJ2-5 TRBD1 TRBV28 . CASSSSGTDETQYF TGTGCCAGCAGTTCATCCGGGACAGATGAGACCCAGTACTTC
TRBJ1-5 . TRBV4-2 . CASSQVFSGYQPQHF TGTGCCAGCAGCCAAGTTTTTTCAGGCTATCAGCCCCAGCATTTT
TRBJ2-7 TRBD1 TRBV19 few CASSMTGSRHEQYF TGTGCCAGTAGTATGACAGGGTCTAGGCACGAGCAGTACTTC
TRBJ2-1 TRBD2 TRBV5-1 . CASSPGLAVFNEQFF TGCGCCAGCAGCCCCGGACTAGCGGTATTCAATGAGCAGTTCTTC
TRBJ2-5 . TRBV6-1 few CASSPEVRETQYF TGTGCCAGCAGTCCGGAGGTACGAGAGACCCAGTACTTC
TRBJ1-2 TRBD1 TRBV11-2 . CASSSWDRGDYGYTF TGTGCCAGCAGCTCATGGGACAGGGGTGACTATGGCTACACCTTC
TRBJ2-5 TRBD2 TRBV7-9 . CASSPERERQETQYF TGTGCCAGCAGCCCGGAGCGGGAGCGGCAAGAGACCCAGTACTTC
TRBJ2-7 TRBD1 TRBV5-1 . CASRVTGGGEQYF TGCGCCTCTAGGGTTACAGGGGGCGGTGAGCAGTACTTC
TRBJ2-7 TRBD2 TRBV5-1 . CASGTGTSGRTYEQYF TGCGCCAGCGGAACCGGGACTAGCGGGAGAACCTACGAGCAGTACTTC
TRBJ1-1 . TRBV28 . CASSFYTEAFF TGTGCCAGCAGTTTCTACACTGAAGCTTTCTTT
TRBJ2-7 TRBD2 TRBV6-1 . CASILAGGFREQYF TGTGCCAGCATTCTAGCGGGAGGCTTCCGCGAGCAGTACTTC
TRBJ2-7 . TRBV5-4 . CASSPLGERRGYEQYF TGTGCCAGCAGCCCTTTAGGGGAGCGGAGGGGCTACGAGCAGTACTTC
TRBJ2-3 TRBD2 TRBV2 . CASSRLAGGPDTQYF TGTGCCAGCAGTAGACTAGCGGGAGGGCCAGATACGCAGTATTTT
TRBJ2-1 TRBD2 TRBV5-1 . CASSPGGLAGRGAGKQFF TGCGCCAGCAGCCCGGGGGGACTAGCGGGAAGAGGGGCAGGTAAGCAGTTCTTC